This TCR beta chain was recorded in a study of CXCR3-negative and CXCR3-positive naive CD8 T cells. Whole-study findings and limits: Fresh PBMCs were used in most assays, and CXCR3 expression partially decreased after cryopreservation. When CXCR3-positive naive cells were set against CXCR3-negative naive cells, the former had more hydrophobic TRB CDR3s.

Worth noting for this clonotype: Its antigen is still unknown.

The CDR3 is 16 amino acids. Per germline, CDR1 MDHEN and CDR2 SYDVKM. Per CD8+ T cell subset, triplicate sorts of 250,000 to 350,000 cells each were done. cDNA libraries for TRB were generated by 5' RACE incorporating UMI labels. Using the 5' RACE reads, TCRdb records one entry per CDR3 protein without DNA. The table lists 120,000 or so distinct CDR3 sequences. Sequencing was performed on naive CXCR3+ CD8+ T cells from blood. Subset of the sample: CD45RO-CCR7+CD27+CD95- naive CD8+ T cells expressing CXCR3 (TNR3+). The chain uses TRBV28 and TRBJ1-5; TCRdb reports TRBD1, a call that lacks DNA to check it against. The TCR was taken from a human donor in good health. Some clones in this sample may be carry-over from other donors' samples. CDR3 sequence reads: CASSFYPGDSNQPQHF.